The subject of this entry is one T cell receptor (beta chain). No antigen is known for it. No base quality information exists; no much larger clone differs at one position. This entry is derived from a study of prognosis after radiotherapy for stage I lung cancer (dated by TCRdb to the early 2020s). Study-wide context: Between early 2018 and January 2019, about 20 stage I NSCLC patients were enrolled in Nanjing, China. The patients included around 13 who had newly diagnosed primary stage I lung tumors, along with roughly 5 others who had oligometastatic NSCLC after their primary tumor had been surgically resected. All patients were considered medically inoperable, owing to comorbidities in some 11 and refusal of surgery in several. The cohort was made up of under 15 men and over 5 women, with a median age of around 68 years and an age range of about 50 to 84 years. Roughly eleven patients had adenocarcinoma and seven had squamous cell carcinoma as the tumor histology. Using image-guided IMRT or VMAT, SBRT was delivered in 3 to 5 fractions at a biologically effective dose of at least 100 Gy. SBRT was not combined with any concurrent therapy in any patient. After SBRT, distant metastases developed in about 20% of the 19 patients at a median of 7 months, while the remaining 15 patients had no significant progression. This study profiled peripheral blood TCR beta repertoires from stage I NSCLC patients before and after stereotactic body radiotherapy and linked the repertoires to distant failure. The study sequenced about 38 blood samples from some 20 patients, one before and one after SBRT per patient. What the authors observed across the whole study: No adjustment for multiple comparisons was applied to any of the reported P values. The study was limited by its small cohort and short follow-up, and the findings require independent validation. TRBV and TRBJ usage frequencies reportedly varied with metastasis status, involving two V genes at baseline and ten or so V and two J genes after SBRT. After SBRT, the number of unique TCR clones decreased (median about 10,000 before versus some 6,900 after; Wilcoxon paired P=0.011). No determination of tumor specificity was made for expanded TCR clones. Post-SBRT Shannon entropy and its change from baseline were lower in patients who developed distant metastases; baseline Shannon entropy was not associated with metastases.

A history of other malignancies or of prior chemotherapy or radiotherapy was absent in all patients, and node-negative disease was shown on CT and PET/CT in all patients. At each of two time points, around 6.5 milliliters of peripheral venous blood were collected in EDTA tubes. PBMCs were isolated by Ficoll-Paque Plus density-gradient centrifugation. Right after collection, samples were placed at -80 degrees C and kept there until analysis. The CDR3 numbers 18 residues from cysteine through phenylalanine. The read is trimmed to its CDR3 DNA, 54 bases read in frame from base 1. V loses 0 bases at its end and J loses 4 bases; junction bases beyond the gene matches: 16. CDR1 GTSNPN and CDR2 SVGIG were looked up in the germline V gene (reference sequence). The TCR beta CDR3 region was amplified from genomic DNA by two rounds of multiplex PCR. The first PCR round used primers specific to each TRBV and TRBJ gene, with sequences filed in Chinese patent CN105087789A. Universal primers were used in the second round of PCR. The Roche High Pure PCR Template Preparation Kit was used to extract genomic DNA from frozen PBMCs. The libraries underwent paired-end sequencing with 151 bp reads on an Illumina HiSeq 3000. The original pipeline was this. CutAdapt was used to remove raw reads lacking the multiplex PCR primer sequences. High-quality paired reads were merged into contigs with PEAR. By alignment to reference sequences, MiXCR assigned TRB V, D and J gene segments to each contig. CDR3 sequences were clustered by base quality and sequence similarity to remove sequencing errors. Shannon entropy, normalized by the natural log of the productive TCR sequence number, served as the measure of diversity. Clonality was computed as one minus the ratio of Shannon entropy to the natural log of the number of unique clonotypes. Using the Youden index from ROC curves, the researchers picked the repertoire-metric cut-offs for progression-free survival, and all analyses were carried out in R 3.5.3. TCRdb handled the public reads itself, with Q25 trimming in fastp and clone calling in MiXCR, and kept productive beta chains. Rows merge per CDR3 protein into single entries with the most common DNA and genes. TCRdb assigned the V and J calls; the authors' analysis was not used. This sample has roughly 16,000 distinct CDR3 sequences in its table, and roughly 30% of those were observed once. In total, the top ten clones hold approximately 25% of the sample.

The chain was built from TRBV30 and TRBJ2-5, with 8 central nucleotides matching TRBD2. The receptor's source is a donor aged 50 or older with non-small cell lung cancer. The sequencing here drew on PBMCs, taken before or after stereotactic body radiation therapy (not recorded which). The CDR3 region has the sequence CAWSVPSSSGWALETQYF. The sequence in DNA is TGTGCCTGGAGTGTCCCCTCCTCTAGCGGGTGGGCGCTAGAGACCCAGTACTTC.